The sequence of this T cell receptor (beta chain) was determined in a study of spatial heterogeneity in lung cancer. This sample's time point: sample taken at primary tumor resection. This clonotype was recorded many times. CDR1 and CDR2 from the germline V gene are SEHNR and FQNEAQ (reference sequence). V lost 0 bases, J lost 4 bases, and 3 bases lay in between. This CDR3 contains 12 residues. TCRdb recomputed calls from the 5' RACE reads with MiXCR, one row per CDR3 protein. The sample gives around 23,000 distinct CDR3 sequences, approximately 3% of which show up once; 29% is in the top ten. The source is a female donor with early-stage non-small cell lung cancer. This sample comprised PBMCs, obtained at surgery. V gene TRBV7-9 combines with J gene TRBJ1-2; D not certain. CDR3 DNA: TGTGCCAGCAGCTTAGCATCCTATGGCTACACCTTC. Translating it yields CASSLASYGYTF.